These T cell receptor beta chains were read from a single sample in a study of shared clonotypes between healthy human individuals. Sequencing was performed with immunoSEQ multiplex PCR; in TCRdb, only in-frame clones are kept and a portion is missing. Of about 600,000 clones listed, 95% to 98% were seen once; the top ten hold 0.3%. Sequencing was done on a sample of naive CD8+ T cells sorted from blood. All receptors come from a man under 40 in good health. The CDR3 runs from the conserved cysteine through the conserved F or W. A D gene is named only where the DNA matches it firmly. A row's size may be missing; if present it is once, few, many or a size class.

d_gene	v_gene	abundance	j_gene	CDR3aa	CDR3nt
TRBD1	TRBV5-1	NA	TRBJ2-6	CASSSGQGSGANVLTF	TGCGCCAGCAGCTCGGGACAGGGTTCCGGGGCCAACGTCCTGACTTTC
NA	TRBV11-2	NA	TRBJ1-1	CASSLVSGGTEAFF	TGTGCCAGCAGCTTAGTGTCAGGAGGGACTGAAGCTTTCTTT
TRBD2	TRBV7-9	once	TRBJ2-1	CASSFSGSTYNEQFF	TGTGCCAGCAGCTTTAGCGGGAGTACCTACAATGAGCAGTTCTTC
TRBD2	TRBV28	NA	TRBJ2-1	CASSRPTSALGNEQFF	TGTGCCAGCAGCCGACCGACTAGCGCCCTGGGGAATGAGCAGTTCTTC
NA	TRBV9	NA	TRBJ1-5	CASSVTVNQPQHF	TGTGCCAGCAGCGTGACAGTCAATCAGCCCCAGCATTTT
TRBD2	TRBV7-2	once	TRBJ2-3	CASRTLAGAADTQYF	TGTGCCAGCAGGACCCTAGCGGGAGCGGCAGATACGCAGTATTTT
NA	TRBV7-9	NA	TRBJ2-1	CASTGVIVAKQNEQFF	TGTGCCAGCACCGGAGTTATAGTGGCAAAACAGAATGAGCAGTTCTTC
NA	TRBV7-9	once	TRBJ1-1	CASSFGTREAFF	TGTGCCAGCAGCTTCGGCACGCGTGAAGCTTTCTTT
TRBD1	TRBV4-1	NA	TRBJ1-2	CASSQDPAGTGNYGYTF	TGCGCCAGCAGCCAAGACCCGGCCGGGACAGGCAACTATGGCTACACCTTC
TRBD1	TRBV9	NA	TRBJ2-7	CASSAGTGDIYEQYF	TGTGCCAGCAGCGCCGGGACAGGGGACATCTACGAGCAGTACTTC
TRBD1	TRBV6-6	NA	TRBJ1-2	CASSQQGIYGYTF	TGTGCCAGCAGTCAACAGGGGATCTATGGCTACACCTTC
NA	TRBV11-1	NA	TRBJ2-7	CASSLDNGYEQYF	TGTGCCAGCAGCTTAGATAATGGATACGAGCAGTACTTC
TRBD1	TRBV27	once	TRBJ1-2	CASSFEQGGYYGYTF	TGTGCCAGCAGTTTCGAACAGGGGGGGTACTATGGCTACACCTTC
NA	TRBV11-2	NA	TRBJ1-1	CASTQGNTEAFF	TGTGCCAGCACCCAGGGGAACACTGAAGCTTTCTTT
TRBD2	TRBV27	few	TRBJ2-3	CASSLLGGTDTQYF	TGTGCCAGCAGTTTATTGGGGGGGACAGATACGCAGTATTTT
TRBD2	TRBV9	NA	TRBJ2-1	CASSHTSGRSYEQFF	TGTGCCAGCAGCCATACTAGCGGGAGAAGCTATGAGCAGTTCTTC
NA	TRBV5-6	NA	TRBJ2-5	CASGTTQETQYF	TGTGCCAGCGGGACAACGCAAGAGACCCAGTACTTC
TRBD1	TRBV5-1	once	TRBJ2-7	CASSLVTGASYEQYF	TGCGCCAGCAGCTTGGTGACAGGGGCGTCTTACGAGCAGTACTTC
NA	TRBV6-5	once	TRBJ1-1	CASSDIREAFF	TGTGCCAGCAGTGACATACGTGAAGCTTTCTTT
TRBD2	TRBV28	NA	TRBJ2-2	CASREGTSGTGELFF	TGTGCCAGCAGGGAGGGGACTAGCGGAACCGGGGAGCTGTTTTTT
TRBD1	TRBV5-5	NA	TRBJ1-3	CASSPGTGSGNTIYF	TGTGCCAGCAGCCCCGGGACAGGTTCTGGAAACACCATATATTTT
NA	TRBV2	NA	TRBJ2-7	CASNPGPTYEQYF	TGTGCCAGCAACCCCGGGCCCACCTACGAGCAGTACTTC
TRBD1	TRBV2	NA	TRBJ2-5	CASSGDRGLQETQYF	TGTGCCAGCAGTGGAGACAGGGGTTTACAAGAGACCCAGTACTTC
NA	TRBV11-2	NA	TRBJ1-4	CASSRRGAWEKLFF	TGTGCCAGCAGCCGGAGGGGGGCGTGGGAAAAACTGTTTTTT
NA	TRBV6-4	once	TRBJ1-1	CASSDSTGSTEAFF	TGTGCCAGCAGTGACTCGACAGGTTCTACTGAAGCTTTCTTT
NA	TRBV5-4	NA	TRBJ2-5	CASSLHWNQETQYF	TGTGCCAGCAGCCTTCACTGGAACCAAGAGACCCAGTACTTC
TRBD2	TRBV4-1	NA	TRBJ2-7	CASSQLAGGNYEQYF	TGCGCCAGCAGCCAACTAGCGGGAGGGAACTACGAGCAGTACTTC
TRBD2	TRBV9	NA	TRBJ2-3	CASSVDRTSGTDTQYF	TGTGCCAGCAGCGTAGACCGGACTAGCGGTACAGATACGCAGTATTTT
TRBD2	TRBV11-1	NA	TRBJ2-1	CASSLRLAGVGEQFF	TGTGCCAGCAGCTTGCGGCTAGCGGGAGTGGGGGAGCAGTTCTTC
NA	TRBV6-1	NA	TRBJ2-7	CASSEHNLGEQYF	TGTGCCAGCAGTGAGCATAATCTGGGCGAGCAGTACTTC
NA	TRBV27	few	TRBJ2-1	CASSLLDDGDEQFF	TGTGCCAGCAGCCTACTCGATGATGGGGATGAGCAGTTCTTC
TRBD2	TRBV29-1	NA	TRBJ2-1	CSTSGGNYGNEQFF	TGCAGCACTTCGGGGGGAAATTACGGCAATGAGCAGTTCTTC
NA	TRBV28	NA	TRBJ2-1	CASSFQSSYNEQFF	TGTGCCAGCAGTTTCCAGAGCTCCTACAATGAGCAGTTCTTC
NA	TRBV5-1	many	TRBJ2-1	CASSVAESSYNEQFF	TGCGCCAGCAGCGTAGCGGAGAGCTCCTACAATGAGCAGTTCTTC
NA	TRBV7-6	NA	TRBJ1-4	CASSPSSIGGGREKLFF	TGTGCCAGCAGCCCATCCTCTATAGGGGGAGGACGAGAAAAACTGTTTTTT
NA	TRBV27	NA	TRBJ2-7	CASSLLGGNEQYF	TGTGCCAGCAGTTTGTTAGGGGGTAACGAGCAGTACTTC
NA	TRBV2	NA	TRBJ2-5	CASRGRRETQYF	TGTGCCAGCAGGGGACGGCGGGAGACCCAGTACTTC
TRBD1	TRBV4-1	NA	TRBJ2-3	CASSQINTGVRTDTQYF	TGCGCCAGCAGCCAAATCAACACAGGGGTTCGCACAGATACGCAGTATTTT
NA	TRBV14	NA	TRBJ2-2	CASSQIASNTGELFF	TGTGCCAGCAGCCAAATCGCGTCGAACACCGGGGAGCTGTTTTTT
NA	TRBV27	once	TRBJ1-5	CASSLTSISPQHF	TGTGCCAGCAGTTTAACCAGCATCAGCCCCCAGCATTTT
NA	TRBV7-9	once	TRBJ2-2	CASSSPRGPNTGELFF	TGTGCCAGCAGCTCCCCCAGGGGCCCGAACACCGGGGAGCTGTTTTTT
NA	TRBV28	NA	TRBJ2-3	CASSLGGTSTDTQYF	TGTGCCAGCAGTTTGGGTGGGACTAGCACAGATACGCAGTATTTT
NA	TRBV27	NA	TRBJ1-4	CASSLYPDSATNEKLFF	TGTGCCAGCAGTTTATACCCGGACAGTGCAACTAATGAAAAACTGTTTTTT
NA	TRBV6-6	NA	TRBJ2-7	CASSYSPYEQYF	TGTGCCAGCAGTTACTCCCCCTACGAGCAGTACTTC
NA	TRBV6-5	NA	TRBJ2-7	CASSYGPPAYEQYF	TGTGCCAGCAGTTACGGACCGCCTGCGTACGAGCAGTACTTC
TRBD2	TRBV7-9	NA	TRBJ2-1	CASSQTSGRQFF	TGTGCCAGCAGCCAAACAAGCGGGAGGCAGTTCTTC
TRBD2	TRBV27	NA	TRBJ2-1	CASSPLTSGDNEQFF	TGTGCCAGCAGCCCCTTGACTAGCGGGGACAATGAGCAGTTCTTC
NA	TRBV20-1	NA	TRBJ2-7	CSASTSGAQYF	TGCAGTGCGTCGACCTCGGGCGCGCAGTACTTC
TRBD1	TRBV7-7	NA	TRBJ2-7	CATRANRDSYEQYF	TGTGCTACGAGAGCGAACCGGGACAGTTACGAGCAGTACTTC
NA	TRBV27	NA	TRBJ1-3	CASSLNARGDIIYF	TGTGCCAGCAGTTTAAACGCCCGGGGGGACATCATATATTTT
NA	TRBV29-1	NA	TRBJ1-4	CSVDLGTNEKLFF	TGCAGCGTTGACTTAGGGACTAATGAAAAACTGTTTTTT
TRBD2	TRBV9	NA	TRBJ2-7	CASSWGGGYEQYF	TGTGCCAGCAGCTGGGGGGGAGGCTACGAGCAGTACTTC
NA	TRBV27	NA	TRBJ2-7	CASSPFDAGVSYEQYF	TGTGCCAGCAGTCCCTTTGATGCAGGGGTCTCCTACGAGCAGTACTTC
NA	TRBV7-8	NA	TRBJ2-7	CASSIPSVAGERDEQYF	TGTGCCAGCAGCATCCCCTCGGTGGCAGGGGAAAGGGACGAGCAGTACTTC
NA	TRBV5-6	once	TRBJ2-2	CASSLSGELFF	TGTGCCAGCAGCTTGTCGGGGGAGCTGTTTTTT